Presented here are 25 T cell receptor beta chains from one specimen sequenced in a study of cytomegalovirus exposure and HLA in healthy donors. This PCR relied on a set of 60 Vbeta primers and 13 Jbeta primers. Profiling relied on immunoSEQ multiplex PCR, and the TCRdb table lists in-frame clones only, not all of them. The table has 99,000 or so clones, over 60% seen once. The sequenced sample consisted of PBMCs. The receptors originated from a man aged 60-69 years in good health and CMV-seropositive.

The chain carries TRBV6-1 and TRBJ2-7, with TRBD1 identical over 7 bases. Losses at the gene ends were 3 bases for V and 5 bases for J; bases not matched to a gene: 4. The CDR3 loop spans 13 amino acids. The germline V gene encodes CDR1 MNHNS and CDR2 SASEGT. The CDR3 loop is CASSDRGYDEQYF. CDR3 bases: TGTGCCAGCAGTGACAGGGGGTACGACGAGCAGTACTTC.

This chain joins TRBV27 and TRBJ2-3; TRBD2 aligns across 12 bases. The length of the CDR3 is 17 residues. The V segment lost 2 bases and the J segment 0 bases; nucleotides outside the gene matches: 3. Germline CDR1 and CDR2: MNHEY and SMNVEV (reference sequence). For the CDR3, the DNA is TGTGCCAGCAGTTTAACTAGCGGGGGGACTAGCACAGATACGCAGTATTTT. Translation: CASSLTSGGTSTDTQYF.

This chain uses TRBV7-6 with TRBJ1-4; D is unresolved. The CDR3 loop spans 15 amino acids. V was shortened by 4 bases and J by 5 bases, with 14 bases between the two germline ends. Germline V CDR1 and CDR2: SGHVS, FNYEAQ. The CDR3, as DNA: TGTGCCAGCAGCTCTCCTGACACACCCAATGAAAAACTGTTTTTT. Translating gives CASSSPDTPNEKLFF.

This clone was counted between two and nine times. The chain combines TRBV4-2 with TRBJ1-3; D might be TRBD1 (5 bases). The CDR3 length is 15 residues. Germline assignment: CDR1 LGHNA and CDR2 YNFKEQ. The V gene lost 1 base and the J gene lost 1 base, with 8 bases spanning the gap. The CDR3 region is CASSQAGTSGNTIYF. In nucleotides, the CDR3 is TGTGCCAGCAGCCAAGCAGGGACTTCTGGAAACACCATATATTTT.

The chain recombines TRBV2 with TRBJ1-1; D may be TRBD1 (5 bases). With 3 bases removed from V and 6 bases from J, the gap between germline ends came to 14 bases. The germline V gene has CDR1 SNHLY and CDR2 FYNNEI. This CDR3 is built from 14 residues. The CDR3 loop is CASSDGARAAEAFF. The CDR3, as DNA: TGTGCCAGCAGTGATGGGGCTCGGGCCGCTGAAGCTTTCTTT. Variable domain in full (rest from reference TRBV2 and TRBJ1-1): EPEVTQTPSHQVTQMGQEVILRCVPISNHLYFYWYRQILGQKVEFLVSFYNNEISEKSEIFDDQFSVERPDGSNFTLKIRSTKLEDSAMYFCASSDGARAAEAFFGQGTRLTVV.

This sequence joins TRBV4-3 and TRBJ1-1; a weak D match, TRBD1 (6 bases). V lost 1 base and J lost 4, with 13 bases in between. Germline V gene sequence: CDR1 LGHNA, CDR2 YSLEER. CDR3 length equals 15 residues. The CDR3 nucleotides read TGCGCCAGCAGCCAAGCTGGCAGGGGAGTCACTGAAGCTTTCTTT. This sequence encodes CASSQAGRGVTEAFF.

The chain carries TRBV6-5 and TRBJ1-2, with TRBD1 matching 11 bases. J was trimmed by 7 bases and V by 1 base; bases with no gene match: 2. This CDR3 contains 14 residues. Germline lookup yields CDR1 MNHEY and CDR2 SVGAGI. The CDR3 sequence: CASSYYGQGAGYTF. CDR3 DNA: TGTGCCAGCAGTTACTACGGACAGGGGGCTGGCTACACCTTC.

Concerning this clone: Germline is not matched at one junction end, which may reflect a read error. The J gene is TRBJ2-7, the V gene TRBV7-9; TRBD1 aligns across 11 bases. The germline V gene has CDR1 SEHNR and CDR2 FQNEAQ (reference sequence). CDR3 size: 15 residues. The CDR3: CSSSVIRDRGDEQYF. The CDR3, as DNA: TGTTCCAGCAGCGTTATACGGGACAGGGGGGACGAGCAGTACTTC.

CDR3 bases: TGTGCCAGCAGTGCGACGTCTAGCGGTATCACAGATACGCAGTATTTT. Amino acid sequence: CASSATSSGITDTQYF. The chain uses TRBV25-1 and TRBJ2-3, with 7 bases fitting TRBD2. V was clipped by 4 bases and J by 2 bases; unmatched bases: 9. Germline V gene data show CDR1 as MGHDK and CDR2 as SYGVNS. The CDR3 has 16 amino acids.

The V and J genes are TRBV7-9 and TRBJ1-1; a weak D match, TRBD1 (6 bases). Looked up from germline, CDR1 is SEHNR and CDR2 is FQNEAQ (reference sequence). There are 14 residues in the CDR3. Trimming stripped 3 bases from V and 5 bases from J, with 13 bases between. CDR3 DNA: TGTGCCAGCAGCTTTACAGGGAGGGGGACTGAAGCTTTCTTT. This codes for CASSFTGRGTEAFF.

This chain joins TRBV7-9 and TRBJ2-3; the match to TRBD1 covers 8 bases. The CDR3 has 14 residues. V shed 8 bases, J shed 4 bases, and the junction held 8 bases outside the gene matches. Germline-derived CDR1 and CDR2 are SEHNR and FQNEAQ (reference sequence). CDR3 region: CASADRGGSDTQYF. The CDR3 bases are TGTGCCAGCGCTGACAGGGGAGGTTCAGATACGCAGTATTTT.

As to this clone: Relative to the germline gene, one junction end is altered; a read error may explain this. This chain connects TRBV7-9 to TRBJ1-1; no clear D gene. The germline V gene encodes CDR1 SEHNR and CDR2 FQNEAQ (reference sequence). The CDR3 contains 11 residues. This CDR3 reads CSSSPSLEAFF. The DNA for the CDR3 is TGTTCCAGCAGCCCCTCACTAGAAGCTTTCTTT.

The rearrangement joins TRBV7-3 to TRBJ2-5; 7 bases align to TRBD1. The junction had 6 bases not matched to a gene; V was cut back by 3 bases and J by 5 bases. The CDR3 covers 14 residues. Germline values: CDR1 SGHTA, CDR2 FQGTGA. The CDR3 bases are TGTGCCAGCAGCTTGAGGGGGCCCGGGGAGACCCAGTACTTC. Amino acid sequence: CASSLRGPGETQYF.

J is TRBJ2-1 and V is TRBV11-3; TRBD2 agrees at 10 bases. The CDR3 runs 16 residues. V trimming: 4 bases; J trimming: 0 bases; junction bases outside the gene matches: 3. Germline V CDR1 and CDR2: SGHNT, YENEEA. The DNA of the CDR3 is TGTGCCAGCAGCTCAAGGACTAGCGGCTCCTACAATGAGCAGTTCTTC. Its protein product is CASSSRTSGSYNEQFF. The complete variable domain, with remaining parts taken from reference TRBV11-3 and TRBJ2-1, reads EAGVVQSPRYKIIEKKQPVAFWCNPISGHNTLYWYLQNLGQGPELLIRYENEEAVDDSQLPKDRFSAERLKGVDSTLKIQPAELGDSAVYLCASSSRTSGSYNEQFFGPGTRLTVL.

This chain links TRBV7-3 with TRBJ2-6; TRBD2 might be the D (5 bases). Germline CDR1 SGHTA, CDR2 FQGTGA. Deletions cut 5 bases from V and 0 bases from J, with 11 bases between. This CDR3 is built from 16 residues. The CDR3 is CASSLRGFSGANVLTF. Written as DNA, the CDR3 is TGTGCCAGCAGCCTCCGAGGGTTCTCTGGGGCCAACGTCCTGACTTTC.

The chain recombines TRBV6-5 with TRBJ2-5; tentative D call: TRBD1 (6 bases). In germline, CDR1 is MNHEY, CDR2 SVGAGI. CDR3 length: 15 amino acids. V was cut by 7 bases and J by 8 bases, with 23 bases left in between. The CDR3 loop is CASKPLAGTSVTQYF. DNA for the CDR3: TGTGCCAGCAAACCCCTTGCCGGGACAAGCGTTACCCAGTACTTC.

The rearrangement uses TRBV18 and TRBJ1-1, with D possibly TRBD1 on 6 matching bases. The germline V and J ends were trimmed by 0 bases and 6 bases, with 11 bases remaining between them. The CDR3 is made up of 14 amino acids. Germline CDR1 is KGHSH and CDR2 is LQKENI. Written as DNA, the CDR3 is TGTGCCAGCTCACCACCGGGGGCCCGGGCTGAAGCTTTCTTT. Its protein is CASSPPGARAEAFF.

The chain links TRBV5-1 to TRBJ2-7; maybe TRBD1 (5 bases). The CDR3 spans 14 residues. CDR1 and CDR2 from the germline V gene are SGHRS and YFSETQ. The V gene lost 0 bases and the J gene lost 2 bases, with 9 bases spanning the gap. CDR3 DNA: TGCGCCAGCAGCTTGGCCGGACAAACCTACGAGCAGTACTTC. It codes for CASSLAGQTYEQYF.

The genes are TRBV9 and TRBJ1-3; D unresolved. Trimming stripped 1 base from V and 4 bases from J, with 18 bases between. From germline, CDR1 is SGDLS and CDR2 YYNGEE. This CDR3 comprises 17 residues. The CDR3 here is CASSVSGISSGGNTIYF. The CDR3 nucleotides are TGTGCCAGCAGCGTATCCGGGATAAGCTCTGGAGGAAACACCATATATTTT.

This clone was picked up a small number of times. This sequence joins TRBV6-5 and TRBJ1-1; D ambiguous. Per germline, CDR1 MNHEY and CDR2 SVGAGI. V was shortened by 6 bases and J by 3 bases, with 8 bases between the two germline ends. This CDR3 spans 12 amino acids. The CDR3 DNA is TGTGCCAGCAGCCCCGGGTACACTGAAGCTTTCTTT. Translated, it gives CASSPGYTEAFF.

The chain is built from TRBV4-1 and TRBJ2-5; TRBD1 aligns across 9 bases. The CDR3 totals 17 residues. CDR1 is MGHRA and CDR2 is YSYEKL in the germline V gene. Losses at the gene ends were 1 base for V and 1 base for J; bases not matched to a gene: 7. The CDR3 bases are TGCGCCAGCAGCCAAGCTTTTACAGGGGGCTCCCAAGAGACCCAGTACTTC. This sequence encodes CASSQAFTGGSQETQYF.

In this sample, this clone turned up a few times. This chain links TRBV4-1 with TRBJ2-2, with D possibly TRBD1 on 5 matching bases. CDR1 is MGHRA, CDR2 YSYEKL, per germline. The length of the CDR3 is 11 residues. V was shortened by 0 bases and J by 15 bases, with 8 bases between the two germline ends. CDR3 nucleotide sequence: TGCGCCAGCAGCCAAGATCTCAGGGTGTTTTTT. Translation gives CASSQDLRVFF.

V and J are TRBV14 and TRBJ1-4; no clear D gene. Trimming took 5 bases from V and 5 from J, leaving 6 bases between them. The V gene's germline CDR1 is SGHDN and CDR2 FVKESK. CDR3 length: 12 residues. For the CDR3, the DNA is TGTGCCAGCAGCAGGAGGAATGAAAAACTGTTTTTT. Translation: CASSRRNEKLFF. Filled out from reference TRBV14 and TRBJ1-4, the complete variable domain reads EAGVTQFPSHSVIEKGQTVTLRCDPISGHDNLYWYRRVMGKEIKFLLHFVKESKQDESGMPNNRFLAERTGGTYSTLKVQPAELEDSGVYFCASSRRNEKLFFGSGTQLSVL.

The J gene is TRBJ2-1, the V gene TRBV11-2; 7 bases agree with TRBD1. Trimming cost V 1 base and J 9 bases; bases outside gene matches: 6. Germline V gives CDR1 SGHAT, CDR2 FQNNGV. This CDR3 spans 14 amino acids. The CDR3 protein is CASSLVGQLGEQFF. CDR3 DNA sequence: TGTGCCAGCAGCTTAGTGGGACAGTTAGGTGAGCAGTTCTTC.

This chain links TRBV7-2 with TRBJ1-3, with D maybe TRBD1 (6 bases). The J call may be mistaken, given a closer DNA end match to TRBJ2-2. CDR1 and CDR2 from the germline V gene are SGHTA and FQGNSA. There are 15 residues in the CDR3. The CDR3 bases are TGTGCCAGCAGCTTAGGGACAGTAAGGGCCGGGGAGCTGTTTTTT. Residues: CASSLGTVRAGELFF.